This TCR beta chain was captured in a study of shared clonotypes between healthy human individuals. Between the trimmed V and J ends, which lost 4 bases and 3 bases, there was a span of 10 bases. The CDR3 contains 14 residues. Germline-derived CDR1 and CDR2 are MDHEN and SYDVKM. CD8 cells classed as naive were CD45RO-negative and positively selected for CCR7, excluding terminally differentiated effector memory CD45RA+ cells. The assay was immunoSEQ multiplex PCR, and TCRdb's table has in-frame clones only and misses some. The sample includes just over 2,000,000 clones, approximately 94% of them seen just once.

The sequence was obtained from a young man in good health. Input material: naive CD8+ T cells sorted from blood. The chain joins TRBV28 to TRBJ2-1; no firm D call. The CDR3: CASSSSSLYNEQFF. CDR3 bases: TGTGCCAGCAGTTCAAGTAGCCTCTACAATGAGCAGTTCTTC.